The 16 T cell receptor beta chains presented below share a single source sample, sequenced in a study of cytomegalovirus exposure and HLA in healthy donors. Here immunoSEQ multiplex PCR was the method, and the copy in TCRdb shows in-frame clones only, minus some. The table has fewer than 70,000 clones, approximately 92% seen once. The specimen was PBMCs. The receptors originated from a man aged 18 to 30 in good health and CMV-seronegative.

V gene TRBV18 combines with J gene TRBJ1-1, with D unclear. The length of the CDR3 is 12 residues. Germline CDR1 reads KGHSH; CDR2 reads LQKENI. Deletions cut 4 bases from V and 4 bases from J, with 7 bases between. CDR3 region: CASSRESTEAFF. CDR3 in DNA: TGTGCCAGCTCACGTGAGAGCACTGAAGCTTTCTTT. Full variable domain (outside the CDR3, taken from reference TRBV18 and TRBJ1-1): NAGVMQNPRHLVRRRGQEARLRCSPMKGHSHVYWYRQLPEEGLKFMVYLQKENIIDESGMPKERFSAEFPKEGPSILRIQQVVRGDSAAYFCASSRESTEAFFGQGTRLTVV.

The chain's CDR3 is CASSQGQGASEAFF. CDR3 bases: TGTGCCAGCAGCCAAGGGCAGGGGGCCTCTGAAGCTTTCTTT. The chain joins TRBV7-9 to TRBJ1-1, with 8 bases aligning to TRBD1. Losses at the gene ends were 5 bases for V and 6 bases for J; bases not matched to a gene: 8. The CDR3 is made up of 14 amino acids. Germline values: CDR1 SEHNR, CDR2 FQNEAQ (reference sequence).

In this sample, this clone turned up a few times. This chain links TRBV7-9 with TRBJ2-7; the D gene is possibly TRBD1 (5 bases). Per germline, CDR1 SEHNR and CDR2 FQNEAQ (reference sequence). Trimming took off 5 bases at V and 2 bases at J, with 13 bases between the two ends. CDR3 length: 14 amino acids. In nucleotides, the CDR3 is TGTGCCAGCAGCCTGGACAAGTCCGCCTACGAGCAGTACTTC. Translated: CASSLDKSAYEQYF.

CDR3 nucleotides: TGTGCCAGCAGTTCCGGGACTAGCGGGAGCGATACGCAGTATTTT. It encodes CASSSGTSGSDTQYF. V gene TRBV5-4 combines with J gene TRBJ2-3; 14 nucleotides match TRBD2. The J segment lost 6 bases and the V segment lost 5 bases, leaving 5 bases of the junction unmatched. Looked up from germline, CDR1 is SGHNT and CDR2 is YYREEE (reference sequence). The CDR3 totals 15 residues.

This clone has just a few counts. J is TRBJ2-2 and V is TRBV19; TRBD2 might be the D (5 bases). This CDR3 spans 14 amino acids. V lost 8 bases and J lost 4, with 14 bases in between. Germline CDR1 reads LNHDA; CDR2 reads SQIVND (reference sequence). In DNA, the CDR3 is TGTGCCAGTTGCGACGGGGTGGCCACCGGGGAGCTGTTTTTT. Translating it yields CASCDGVATGELFF. The full variable domain, completed using reference TRBV19 and TRBJ2-2, is DGGITQSPKYLFRKEGQNVTLSCEQNLNHDAMYWYRQDPGQGLRLIYYSQIVNDFQKGDIAEGYSVSREKKESFPLTVTSAQKNPTAFYLCASCDGVATGELFFGEGSRLTVL.

The chain couples TRBV29-1 to TRBJ2-5; TRBD2 agrees at 8 bases. CDR3 size: 14 residues. Germline V lookup: CDR1 SQVTM, CDR2 ANQGSEA. Losses at the gene ends were 6 bases for V and 2 bases for J; bases not matched to a gene: 8. The CDR3 nucleotides read TGCAGCGTCGAGAAAACTAGCGGACAAGAGACCCAGTACTTC. Its protein product is CSVEKTSGQETQYF.

The genes are TRBV2 and TRBJ1-3; 7 nucleotides agree with TRBD1. J was trimmed by 0 bases and V by 2 bases; bases with no gene match: 1. The CDR3 loop spans 15 amino acids. Germline V lookup: CDR1 SNHLY, CDR2 FYNNEI. DNA of the CDR3: TGTGCCAGCAGTGAAAGACAGGGCTCTGGAAACACCATATATTTT. Protein product: CASSERQGSGNTIYF.

The chain uses TRBV27 and TRBJ2-7; 8 nucleotides match TRBD2. This CDR3 has 14 amino acids. Germline V CDR1 and CDR2: MNHEY, SMNVEV (reference sequence). The ends lost 6 bases at V and 3 bases at J; junction bases unmatched: 7. CDR3 in amino acids: CASRPGLDFYEQYF. DNA for the CDR3: TGTGCCAGCAGGCCGGGACTAGATTTCTACGAGCAGTACTTC.

The chain couples TRBV21-1 to TRBJ2-1; the table's D call, TRBD2, was not checked against the DNA. TRBV21-1 is shown as a pseudogene. CDR3 length: 16 amino acids. As DNA, the CDR3 is TGTGCCAGCCTTCTCCCAGGAGGGAGGACCTACAATGAGCAGTTCTTC. Translation: CASLLPGGRTYNEQFF.

This chain joins TRBV18 and TRBJ2-2; tentatively, D is TRBD1 (6 bases). The germline V gene encodes CDR1 KGHSH and CDR2 LQKENI. The CDR3 length is 13 residues. V lost 2 bases to trimming and J lost 13 bases, with 14 bases between them. The DNA of the CDR3 is TGTGCCAGCTCACCATTTGCGGACAGTGGGCTGTTTTTT. This codes for CASSPFADSGLFF.

As to this clone: In the same sample, other DNA sequences code for this CDR3. V and J are TRBV27 and TRBJ1-1, with TRBD1 matching over 7 bases. With 5 bases clipped from V and 4 bases from J, the junction kept 7 bases outside the gene matches. This CDR3 region has 14 residues. The germline CDR1 and CDR2 sequences are MNHEY and SMNVEV (reference sequence). The CDR3 sequence is CASSLQGVGTEAFF. The CDR3 DNA is TGTGCCAGCAGTCTTCAGGGGGTGGGCACTGAAGCTTTCTTT.

CDR3 DNA: TGTGCCAGCAGGGACAGGGAGTTGGCAGATACGCAGTATTTT. Protein: CASRDRELADTQYF. The genes are TRBV19 and TRBJ2-3; TRBD1 matches at 9 bases. This CDR3 contains 14 residues. The germline V gene has CDR1 LNHDA and CDR2 SQIVND (reference sequence). Losses at the gene ends were 9 bases for V and 4 bases for J; bases not matched to a gene: 8. Variable domain in full (rest from reference TRBV19 and TRBJ2-3): DGGITQSPKYLFRKEGQNVTLSCEQNLNHDAMYWYRQDPGQGLRLIYYSQIVNDFQKGDIAEGYSVSREKKESFPLTVTSAQKNPTAFYLCASRDRELADTQYFGPGTRLTVL.

The genes are TRBV27 and TRBJ1-5; the D is unclear. The CDR3 totals 12 residues. The germline CDR1 and CDR2 sequences are MNHEY and SMNVEV (reference sequence). The ends were cut back, 5 bases at V and 4 bases at J, with 6 bases in the middle. CDR3 sequence: CASSLLNQPQHF. The CDR3, as DNA: TGTGCCAGCAGTCTCCTAAATCAGCCCCAGCATTTT.

The chain carries TRBV27 and TRBJ2-5, with 11 nucleotides matching TRBD2. Germline loops: CDR1 MNHEY, CDR2 SMNVEV (reference sequence). The CDR3 runs to 16 residues. V was clipped by 5 bases and J by 5 bases; unmatched bases: 10. The CDR3 protein is CASSPGMTSGIETQYF. CDR3 in DNA: TGTGCCAGCAGTCCCGGGATGACTAGCGGGATTGAGACCCAGTACTTC.

V usage is TRBV2 and J usage is TRBJ1-5; D gene uncertain. The length of the CDR3 is 15 residues. The germline gives CDR1 SNHLY, CDR2 FYNNEI. The V end lost 1 base, the J end lost 1 base, and 8 bases lay between the germline ends. The CDR3 region has the DNA TGTGCCAGCAGTGAAGGCGGCATGAGCAATCAGCCCCAGCATTTT. It yields the protein CASSEGGMSNQPQHF.

V is TRBV2 and J is TRBJ2-3; TRBD1 might be the D (6 bases). This CDR3 spans 14 amino acids. Per germline, CDR1 SNHLY and CDR2 FYNNEI. V was trimmed by 7 bases and J by 1 base, leaving 12 bases between them. The DNA of the CDR3 is TGTGCCAGCATCGGGACATCCCGCACAGATACGCAGTATTTT. It specifies CASIGTSRTDTQYF. The entire variable domain, with the rest obtained from reference TRBV2 and TRBJ2-3, is as follows: EPEVTQTPSHQVTQMGQEVILRCVPISNHLYFYWYRQILGQKVEFLVSFYNNEISEKSEIFDDQFSVERPDGSNFTLKIRSTKLEDSAMYFCASIGTSRTDTQYFGPGTRLTVL.